The rows below give T cell receptor beta chains drawn from one sample of a study of blood T cells in healthy people across ages. Using its own MiXCR run on the 5' RACE reads, TCRdb lists one record per CDR3 protein. The sample consists of roughly 560,000 distinct CDR3 sequences, less than 25% of them appearing once. A further study also used this sample, focusing on T cells of mothers and their children.

The sample was blood. Source of these receptors: a boy younger than 18 in good health. The CDR3 runs from the conserved cysteine through the conserved F or W. D genes are given only for firm matches.

V gene,D gene,CDR3 protein
TRBV28,TRBD1,CASSLWQGGFNYGYTF
TRBV5-1,-,CASPGFTGNTIYF
TRBV6-1,-,CASSDIATHYSNQPQHF
TRBV29-1,-,CSVARTVEETQYF
TRBV4-1,-,CASSQDRTGNGYTF
TRBV28,TRBD2,CASSFRGGLADTQYF
TRBV28,-,CASSLEYSFMKTQYF
TRBV7-2,-,CASSSNAAGAYGYTF
TRBV5-1,-,CASSRQGHKVPYEQYF
TRBV9,TRBD1,CASSVAGQGATNEQFF
TRBV27,-,CASSLSGASTEAFF
TRBV28,-,CASSSPGGPHQETQYF
TRBV29-1,TRBD1,CSVEVADRGNEQYF
TRBV7-9,-,CASSFSGGINTDTQYF
TRBV29-1,-,CSVEVAQGRRVDEQFF
TRBV6-5,TRBD1,CASSNGQGGTEAFF
TRBV9,-,CASSVETPLGRETQYF
TRBV7-9,-,CASSPGWEAKNIQF
TRBV12-3/TRBV12-4,-,CASSLGQARFYTF
TRBV7-2,-,CASSYYQGAETQYF
TRBV7-2,TRBD1,CASKRDRGPNTEAFF
TRBV24-1,-,CATSDWVSGANVLTF
TRBV7-2,-,CASSFAEEFYGYTF
TRBV20-1,-,CSANIQPSSHNEQFF
TRBV20-1,TRBD1,CSAHRGLGYEQYF
TRBV7-3,-,CASSPSPKDEQFF
TRBV6-1,TRBD2,CASSPGGINWETQYF
TRBV12-3/TRBV12-4,TRBD1,CASSLIQGAGNEQFF
TRBV28,-,CASSSSWSYEQYF
TRBV7-2,-,CASSSPGRSPYEQYF
TRBV5-6,-,CASSFPDRNYGYTF
TRBV28,-,CASSFIRGRNTEAFF
TRBV7-6,TRBD2,CASSLKTSVTDTQYF
TRBV28,-,CASSFKGLGNQPQHF
TRBV20-1,-,CSAGDSGDLTREKLFF
TRBV27,TRBD1,CASSSQHRGYGYTF
TRBV14,-,CASSQEWGRNTGELFF
TRBV7-4,-,CASSFSIADYEQYF
TRBV6-5,TRBD1,CASSNSKPGQGTDTQYF
TRBV28,TRBD2,CASSLPVGGAQYF
TRBV9,TRBD2,CASSVAASGPSYEQYF
TRBV7-2,TRBD2,CASSPGTSGRGNIQYF
TRBV7-2,-,CASSFVGETQYF
TRBV7-3,TRBD1,CASSSRTGDGYTF
TRBV19,-,CASSIVFAGNDGYTF
TRBV15,-,CASGTRTSGELFF
TRBV20-1,-,CSAPGRVAKDTQYF
TRBV20-1,-,CSAIDWEGNGYTF
TRBV2,-,CASSDGGGETQYF
TRBV12-3/TRBV12-4,-,CASSYHRYEAFF
TRBV6-2/TRBV6-3,TRBD1,CASSLKRDRNTEAFF
TRBV20-1,-,CSATVPGLGYNEQFF
TRBV6-1,-,CASKLGVPSMDTQYF
TRBV7-9,TRBD1,CASSDRAYTGELFF